Shown below are 28 T cell receptor beta chains from a single sample sequenced in a study of radiotherapy plus CTLA-4 blockade in lung cancer. Profiled with immunoSEQ multiplex PCR; TCRdb holds only in-frame clones, not every one. Among 60,000 to 70,000 clones listed, 79% were seen once. This material consisted of peripheral blood, taken from a patient treated with radiotherapy plus ipilimumab. All receptors derive from a human donor with non-small cell lung cancer who had a complete response to radiotherapy plus ipilimumab.

The chain couples TRBV5-1 to TRBJ2-1; 9 nucleotides align to TRBD2. Trimming took 4 bases from V and 7 from J; bases not matched to a gene: 9. The CDR3 is 15 residues long. Germline CDR1 reads SGHRS; CDR2 reads YFSETQ. The CDR3 is CASSILAGKVNEQFF. CDR3 bases: TGCGCCAGCAGCATCCTAGCGGGGAAGGTGAATGAGCAGTTCTTC.

The chain uses TRBV6-5 and TRBJ1-2; no clear D. Germline assignment: CDR1 MNHEY and CDR2 SVGAGI. V lost 7 bases to trimming and J lost 2 bases, with 11 bases between them. There are 13 residues in the CDR3. Here the CDR3 DNA reads TGTGCCAGCAAAAAGGCGGGAAACTATGGCTACACCTTC. Protein product: CASKKAGNYGYTF.

The rearrangement links TRBV11-2 to TRBJ2-2; tentatively, D is TRBD1 (6 bases). The length of the CDR3 is 15 residues. Looked up from germline, CDR1 is SGHAT and CDR2 is FQNNGV. The V gene lost 5 bases and the J gene lost 1 base, with 11 bases spanning the gap. CDR3 DNA sequence: TGTGCCAGCAGCCCCAGGGGAATGAACACCGGGGAGCTGTTTTTT. This translates into CASSPRGMNTGELFF.

The rearrangement joins TRBV5-1 to TRBJ2-3; TRBD2 agrees at 10 bases. Germline assignment: CDR1 SGHRS and CDR2 YFSETQ. J lost 0 bases, V lost 0 bases, and 1 base had no gene match. This CDR3 is 16 amino acids long. The CDR3 here is CASSLASGGSTDTQYF. CDR3 DNA: TGCGCCAGCAGCTTGGCTAGCGGGGGTAGCACAGATACGCAGTATTTT.

The chain has TRBV19 and TRBJ1-1; TRBD1 might be the D (5 bases). Per germline, CDR1 LNHDA and CDR2 SQIVND (reference sequence). This CDR3 comprises 12 residues. V lost 7 bases and J 8 bases, leaving 14 bases between the germline ends. In nucleotides, the CDR3 is TGTGCCAGTAATCGGGGCCAGGGAGAAGCTTTCTTT. Its protein is CASNRGQGEAFF. Drawing the rest from reference TRBV19 and TRBJ1-1, the complete variable domain is DGGITQSPKYLFRKEGQNVTLSCEQNLNHDAMYWYRQDPGQGLRLIYYSQIVNDFQKGDIAEGYSVSREKKESFPLTVTSAQKNPTAFYLCASNRGQGEAFFGQGTRLTVV.

CDR3: CASRVQGTNYGYTF. DNA of the CDR3: TGTGCCAGCAGAGTACAGGGAACTAACTATGGCTACACCTTC. The chain carries TRBV27 and TRBJ1-2; tentatively, D is TRBD1 (6 bases). CDR1 is MNHEY, CDR2 SMNVEV, per germline (reference sequence). Trimming pared 6 bases from V and 0 bases from J, leaving 11 bases between. The length of the CDR3 is 14 residues.

The V and J genes are TRBV7-2 and TRBJ2-3; 14 nucleotides align to TRBD2. Germline assignment: CDR1 SGHTA and CDR2 FQGNSA. With 2 bases clipped from V and 3 bases from J, the junction kept 4 bases outside the gene matches. The CDR3 consists of 17 residues. The CDR3 spells CASSLRTSGRWTDTQYF. The CDR3 DNA reads TGTGCCAGCAGCTTAAGGACTAGCGGGAGGTGGACAGATACGCAGTATTTT.

The gene calls are TRBV7-9 and TRBJ1-2, with 7 nucleotides matching TRBD1. CDR3 length: 17 amino acids. The V segment lost 0 bases and the J segment 6 bases; nucleotides outside the gene matches: 13. Germline loops: CDR1 SEHNR, CDR2 FQNEAQ (reference sequence). Written as DNA, the CDR3 is TGTGCCAGCAGCTTAGCGTTTGGGGCAGGGGGTGAGGATGGCTACACCTTC. Its translation is CASSLAFGAGGEDGYTF.

The chain couples TRBV5-7 to TRBJ2-1, with 9 bases fitting TRBD1. TRBV5-7 is given ORF status, its function remaining uncertain. The CDR3 consists of 16 residues. V lost 2 bases to trimming and J lost 6 bases; unmatched junction nucleotides: 9. CDR3 DNA sequence: TGTGCCAGCAGCTTTAAACAGGGGGCAGGTCGCAATGAGCAGTTCTTC. It encodes CASSFKQGAGRNEQFF.

This clone was recorded only once. This chain connects TRBV30 to TRBJ2-3; D gene ambiguous. This CDR3 is built from 14 residues. Germline CDR1 reads GTSNPN; CDR2 reads SVGIG (reference sequence). V was clipped by 0 bases and J by 1 base, with 8 bases between them. For the CDR3, the DNA is TGTGCCTGGAGTGTAGAGGCGGGCACAGATACGCAGTATTTT. Protein product: CAWSVEAGTDTQYF.

This clone was picked up one time. The V and J genes are TRBV19 and TRBJ2-3; maybe TRBD2 (6 bases). V lost 0 bases and J 5 bases, leaving 6 bases between the germline ends. CDR1 is LNHDA, CDR2 SQIVND, per germline (reference sequence). The CDR3 length is 13 residues. For the CDR3, the DNA is TGTGCCAGTAGTATAGAGGGAGGAGATACGCAGTATTTT. The encoded protein is CASSIEGGDTQYF.

V gene TRBV7-9 combines with J gene TRBJ2-5, with 8 bases fitting TRBD1. CDR3 size: 15 residues. J gave up 5 bases and V 5 bases, and 10 bases lay outside the gene matches. Per germline, CDR1 SEHNR and CDR2 FQNEAQ (reference sequence). The CDR3 spells CASSTGQGLRETQYF. In nucleotides, the CDR3 is TGTGCCAGCAGCACAGGACAGGGTCTACGGGAGACCCAGTACTTC.

The genes are TRBV11-2 and TRBJ1-5; tentatively, D is TRBD1 (5 bases). The CDR3 is 16 amino acids. V dropped 1 base and J dropped 0 bases, with 10 bases sitting between them. The germline V gene encodes CDR1 SGHAT and CDR2 FQNNGV. CDR3 sequence: CASSLADSHSNQPQHF. CDR3 coding DNA: TGTGCCAGCAGCTTAGCCGACAGTCATAGCAATCAGCCCCAGCATTTT.

This clone was found a few times. The chain links TRBV12-5 to TRBJ2-1, with 8 positions matching TRBD2. Per germline, CDR1 LGHNT and CDR2 FRNRAP. The CDR3 sequence is 21 residues long. V shed 4 bases, J shed 1 base, and the junction held 21 bases outside the gene matches. In DNA form, the CDR3 reads TGTGCTAGTGGTTCCTACACAGGGTTGGCGGGAGGTAGTAGTTCCTACAATGAGCAGTTCTTC. Translation gives CASGSYTGLAGGSSSYNEQFF.

V and J are TRBV5-6 and TRBJ2-3, with 8 bases matching TRBD1. CDR1 and CDR2 from the germline V gene are SGHDT and YYEEEE. This CDR3 is built from 15 residues. J was trimmed by 4 bases and V by 4 bases; bases with no gene match: 8. Here the CDR3 reads CASSHGQGNPDTQYF. The CDR3 nucleotides are TGTGCCAGCAGCCATGGACAGGGTAACCCAGATACGCAGTATTTT.

The V gene is TRBV7-9, the J gene TRBJ2-7; TRBD2 matches at 12 bases. Unmatched junction bases numbered 3, after V lost 3 bases and J lost 0 bases. CDR3 length: 16 amino acids. Germline-derived CDR1 and CDR2 are SEHNR and FQNEAQ (reference sequence). The DNA for the CDR3 is TGTGCCAGCAGCTTGACTAGCGGGAGCACCTCCTACGAGCAGTACGTC. Protein sequence: CASSLTSGSTSYEQYV.

The V gene is TRBV11-3, the J gene TRBJ2-1; TRBD1 matches at 7 bases. There are 16 residues in the CDR3. Trimming at V came to 2 bases and at J to 9 bases, leaving 13 bases not matched to a gene. Germline V lookup: CDR1 SGHNT, CDR2 YENEEA. The CDR3 nucleotides are TGTGCCAGCAGCTTACCCCGGGCAGGGGGTATTCCTGAGCAGTTCTTC. This gives the protein CASSLPRAGGIPEQFF.

The chain uses TRBV5-4 and TRBJ1-2; D is possibly TRBD1 (5 bases). The CDR3 spans 15 residues. Per germline, CDR1 SGHNT and CDR2 YYREEE (reference sequence). Trimming removed 6 bases from V and 0 bases from J, with 15 bases in between. The CDR3 loop reads CASKVTGPSNYGYTF. As DNA, the CDR3 is TGTGCCAGCAAGGTGACGGGACCTTCTAACTATGGCTACACCTTC.

V usage is TRBV5-6 and J usage is TRBJ1-5; D remains unclear. Germline V lookup: CDR1 SGHDT, CDR2 YYEEEE. With 2 bases removed from V and 5 bases from J, the gap between germline ends came to 8 bases. The CDR3 spans 13 residues. The CDR3 region is CASSLGRDQPQHF. CDR3 nucleotides: TGTGCCAGCAGCTTAGGGAGGGATCAGCCCCAGCATTTT.

This clone was picked up one time. This chain links TRBV4-1 with TRBJ1-2; D uncertain. The V end was cut by 2 bases, the J end by 2 bases, with 9 bases between. Germline V gene data show CDR1 as MGHRA and CDR2 as YSYEKL. The CDR3 is 14 amino acids. In DNA, the CDR3 is TGCGCCAGCAGCCAAAGCACGGTAAACTATGGCTACACCTTC. Translated: CASSQSTVNYGYTF.

The CDR3, as DNA: TGTGCCAGTCGCCTAGGGGGAGATGGCTACACCTTC. Translated: CASRLGGDGYTF. The V gene is TRBV19, the J gene TRBJ1-2, with a possible D match to TRBD1 (6 bases). The ends were cut back, 8 bases at V and 6 bases at J, with 13 bases in the middle. The CDR3 sequence is 12 residues long. Germline V gene data show CDR1 as LNHDA and CDR2 as SQIVND (reference sequence).

The CDR3 nucleotides read TGTGCCTGGAGGTCATCTCCGGGCACCGGGGAGCTGTTTTTT. It translates to CAWRSSPGTGELFF. The chain couples TRBV30 to TRBJ2-2, with D uncertain. The CDR3 contains 14 residues. Trimming removed 3 bases from V and 4 bases from J, with 12 bases in between. Germline CDR1 and CDR2: GTSNPN and SVGIG (reference sequence). The full variable domain, with the rest looked up from reference TRBV30 and TRBJ2-2, is SQTIHQWPATLVQPVGSPLSLECTVEGTSNPNLYWYRQAAGRGLQLLFYSVGIGQISSEVPQNLSASRPQDRQFILSSKKLLLSDSGFYLCAWRSSPGTGELFFGEGSRLTVL.

The chain links TRBV11-2 to TRBJ1-1; D possibly corresponds to TRBD1 (6 bases). The V and J ends lost 5 bases and 4 bases respectively, with 17 bases between them. Germline loops: CDR1 SGHAT, CDR2 FQNNGV. The CDR3 runs to 15 residues. The CDR3 sequence is CASSLVSTGSTEAFF. The CDR3 region has the DNA TGTGCCAGCAGCCTAGTCTCCACAGGGAGCACTGAAGCTTTCTTT.

This rearrangement joins TRBV5-4 to TRBJ1-4; tentatively, D is TRBD1 (6 bases). The V gene lost 3 bases and the J gene lost 0 bases, with 6 bases spanning the gap. There are 14 residues in the CDR3. Germline V gene lookup returns CDR1 SGHNT and CDR2 YYREEE (reference sequence). The DNA for the CDR3 is TGTGCCAGCAGCTGGGACACAACTAATGAAAAACTGTTTTTT. It encodes CASSWDTTNEKLFF.

This sequence joins TRBV6-6 and TRBJ2-1, with 9 bases matching TRBD1. J lost 6 bases, V lost 7 bases, and 10 bases had no gene match. Per the germline V gene, CDR1 is MNHNY and CDR2 is SVGAGI (reference sequence). The CDR3 sequence is 15 residues long. DNA of the CDR3: TGTGCCAGCACCTCCCTGGGACAGGGAGTCAATGAGCAGTTCTTC. Residues: CASTSLGQGVNEQFF.

This clone was detected only a few times. The chain joins TRBV10-3 to TRBJ2-1; no definite D call. The CDR3 sequence is 14 residues long. Germline V gene sequence: CDR1 ENHRY, CDR2 SYGVKD. V lost 6 bases and J 0 bases, leaving 9 bases between the germline ends. Written as DNA, the CDR3 is TGTGCCATCAGAGATCCAACCTCCTACAATGAGCAGTTCTTC. It yields the protein CAIRDPTSYNEQFF.

This chain uses TRBV7-2 with TRBJ2-1; D unclear. V was clipped by 6 bases and J by 9 bases, with 9 bases between them. CDR1 and CDR2 (germline): SGHTA, FQGNSA. The CDR3 extends over 11 amino acids. CDR3: CASSIYTEQFF. The CDR3 nucleotides read TGTGCCAGCAGTATTTATACTGAGCAGTTCTTC.

The chain uses TRBV29-1 and TRBJ2-1; weak D call: TRBD2 (5 bases). The CDR3 is 14 amino acids. Germline V gives CDR1 SQVTM, CDR2 ANQGSEA. The V end was cut by 7 bases, the J end by 4 bases, with 17 bases between. The CDR3 loop reads CSALRPADYNEQFF. The CDR3, as DNA: TGCAGCGCCCTGAGACCAGCGGATTACAATGAGCAGTTCTTC.